Listed below are T cell receptor beta chains from one sample, sequenced in a study of T cell responses to AZD1222 COVID-19 vaccine. The assay was immunoSEQ multiplex PCR, and TCRdb's table has in-frame clones only and misses some. The sample has approximately 99,000 clones; roughly 84% are singletons. The starting material was peripheral blood, obtained on day 0 of AZD1222 vaccination. The receptor source for this set is an adult in good health. The CDR3 runs from the conserved cysteine through the conserved F or W. The D gene is left open where the match is weak. For some rows the clone size is stated as once, few or many, or as a class when expanded; others skip it.

v_call	d_call	cdr3_length	j_call	clone_size	cdr3_aa	cdr3_nt
TRBV13	TRBD1	18	TRBJ2-7	.	CASSFAGTGNESSYEQYF	TGTGCCAGCAGCTTCGCCGGGACAGGAAACGAAAGCTCCTACGAGCAGTACTTC
TRBV7-8	.	13	TRBJ2-7	.	CASRLSSSYEQYF	TGTGCCAGCAGGCTTTCGAGCTCCTACGAGCAGTACTTC
TRBV5-5	.	12	TRBJ2-2	.	CASSPGAGELFF	TGTGCCAGCAGCCCGGGGGCCGGGGAGCTGTTTTTT
TRBV7-2	.	14	TRBJ2-5	once	CASSQDRSQETQYF	TGTGCCAGCAGCCAGGACAGAAGCCAAGAGACCCAGTACTTC
TRBV6-5	.	15	TRBJ1-3	.	CASSYSEERGHTIYF	TGTGCCAGCAGTTACTCGGAGGAAAGAGGGCACACCATATATTTT
TRBV7-9	.	14	TRBJ2-7	.	CASSLGSSRYEQYF	TGTGCCAGCAGCTTAGGATCTTCCCGTTACGAGCAGTACTTC
TRBV25-1	.	15	TRBJ1-5	.	CASSDGTASNQPQHF	TGTGCCAGCAGTGACGGGACGGCGAGCAATCAGCCCCAGCATTTT
TRBV28	.	14	TRBJ1-4	.	CASGFTTTNEKLFF	TGTGCCAGCGGATTCACCACAACTAATGAAAAACTGTTTTTT
TRBV29-1	TRBD1	17	TRBJ1-1	.	CSVLLRDRRHMNTEAFF	TGCAGCGTCCTCCTACGGGACAGGCGACACATGAACACTGAAGCTTTCTTT
TRBV28	TRBD2	15	TRBJ2-3	.	CASSFLAESTDTQYF	TGTGCCAGCAGTTTTCTAGCGGAGAGCACAGATACGCAGTATTTT
TRBV7-2	.	17	TRBJ2-1	.	CASSLYPGTLSYNEQFF	TGTGCCAGCAGCTTGTACCCGGGGACGCTCTCCTACAATGAGCAGTTCTTC
TRBV9	.	14	TRBJ2-7	.	CASSSSPNVKEQYF	TGTGCCAGCAGCTCTAGCCCTAATGTTAAGGAGCAGTACTTC
TRBV5-4	TRBD2	16	TRBJ2-3	.	CASSFLADYHTDTQYF	TGTGCCAGCAGTTTTCTAGCGGACTACCACACAGATACGCAGTATTTT
TRBV28	.	14	TRBJ1-6	.	CASRILANNSPLHF	TGTGCCAGCAGGATATTGGCAAATAATTCACCCCTCCACTTT
TRBV18	.	13	TRBJ1-6	.	CASSRDGNSPLHF	TGTGCCAGCTCCCGGGACGGTAATTCACCCCTCCACTTT
TRBV7-9	.	15	TRBJ1-6	.	CASSFQDNSRSPLHF	TGTGCCAGCAGCTTCCAAGACAACTCTCGTTCACCCCTCCACTTT
TRBV6-6	TRBD1	16	TRBJ1-2	once	CASSYTRQGENYGYTF	TGTGCCAGCAGTTACACGAGACAGGGCGAGAACTATGGCTACACCTTC
TRBV12-3/TRBV12-4	TRBD1	12	TRBJ2-7	.	CASSRQGYEQYF	TGTGCCAGCAGCCGACAGGGTTACGAGCAGTACTTC
TRBV19	.	14	TRBJ1-4	.	CASSATATNEKLFF	TGTGCCAGTAGTGCTACTGCAACTAATGAAAAACTGTTTTTT
TRBV14	.	12	TRBJ2-7	.	CASSRNTIEQYF	TGTGCCAGCAGCCGTAATACGATCGAGCAGTACTTC
TRBV28	.	15	TRBJ1-1	.	CASSLGGTLNTEAFF	TGTGCCAGCAGTTTAGGTGGGACACTGAACACTGAAGCTTTCTTT
TRBV7-9	.	15	TRBJ1-3	.	CASSLAGFAGNTIYF	TGTGCCAGCAGCTTAGCGGGGTTTGCTGGAAACACCATATATTTT
TRBV4-1	.	18	TRBJ1-2	.	CASSQDDGQFDLRYGYTF	TGCGCCAGCAGCCAAGATGATGGACAGTTCGACTTACGCTATGGCTACACCTTC
TRBV5-1	TRBD1	16	TRBJ1-6	.	CASSSRDSSYNSPLHF	TGCGCCAGCAGCTCCCGGGACAGCTCCTATAATTCACCCCTCCACTTT
TRBV19	.	15	TRBJ1-5	.	CASSIDGARSQPQHF	TGTGCCAGTAGTATAGATGGGGCGCGGAGCCAGCCCCAGCATTTT
TRBV19	.	15	TRBJ2-2	.	CASSAPGARTGELFF	TGTGCCAGTAGTGCCCCGGGGGCGCGGACCGGGGAGCTGTTTTTT
TRBV2	.	12	TRBJ1-5	.	CASKGGGQPQHF	TGTGCCAGCAAGGGGGGGGGTCAGCCCCAGCATTTT
TRBV6-6	.	14	TRBJ1-1	.	CASSYSTKNTEAFF	TGTGCCAGCAGTTACTCGACAAAGAACACTGAAGCTTTCTTT
TRBV2	.	13	TRBJ1-2	few	CAGSGSANYGYTF	TGTGCCGGCTCAGGGAGCGCTAACTATGGCTACACCTTC
TRBV9	.	16	TRBJ1-4	.	CASSVGGTATNEKLFF	TGTGCCAGCAGCGTAGGAGGGACGGCAACTAATGAAAAACTGTTTTTT
TRBV28	.	13	TRBJ2-6	.	CASSLSGANVLTF	TGTGCCAGCAGTTTATCTGGGGCCAACGTCCTGACTTTC
TRBV19	TRBD2	14	TRBJ2-1	.	CASSMGGVYNEQFF	TGTGCCAGTAGTATGGGGGGGGTGTACAATGAGCAGTTCTTC
TRBV5-6	.	13	TRBJ1-5	.	CASGTGGNQPQHF	TGTGCCAGCGGAACAGGAGGCAATCAGCCCCAGCATTTT
TRBV9	.	15	TRBJ2-5	.	CASSVGRTDQETQYF	TGTGCCAGCAGCGTAGGCCGGACGGACCAAGAGACCCAGTACTTC
TRBV15	.	13	TRBJ2-5	.	CATRQQGRETQYF	TGTGCCACCAGACAACAGGGCAGAGAGACCCAGTACTTC
TRBV18	.	18	TRBJ1-5	.	CASSPFGTTNPSNQPQHF	TGTGCCAGCTCACCATTCGGGACAACGAACCCTAGCAATCAGCCCCAGCATTTT
TRBV11-2	TRBD1	16	TRBJ1-6	.	CASSLPGQLTNSPLHF	TGTGCCAGCAGCTTACCGGGACAGCTAACCAATTCACCCCTCCACTTT
TRBV14	TRBD1	19	TRBJ1-4	.	CASSQRRGGNRAMGEKLFF	TGTGCCAGCAGCCAAAGAAGAGGGGGCAACCGGGCGATGGGTGAAAAACTGTTTTTT
TRBV5-6	TRBD1	14	TRBJ2-7	.	CASRPTGGAYEQYF	TGTGCCAGCAGACCTACAGGGGGCGCCTACGAGCAGTACTTC
TRBV12-3/TRBV12-4	.	12	TRBJ1-1	few	CASSPRRPEAFF	TGTGCCAGCAGTCCTAGGAGGCCTGAAGCTTTCTTT
TRBV3-1/TRBV3-2	TRBD1	18	TRBJ2-3	.	CASSTPTGGAAWLDTQYF	TGTGCCAGCAGCACCCCGACAGGGGGCGCGGCCTGGCTAGATACGCAGTATTTT
TRBV5-1	.	15	TRBJ2-7	.	CASSLVSGSSYEQYF	TGCGCCAGCAGCTTGGTGTCCGGGTCCTCCTACGAGCAGTACTTC
TRBV5-5	TRBD1	14	TRBJ1-2	few	CASSDKDRNYGYTF	TGTGCCAGCAGCGACAAGGACAGGAACTATGGCTACACCTTC
TRBV28	.	15	TRBJ1-2	.	CASRWGAGGVYGYTF	TGTGCCAGCAGGTGGGGGGCTGGGGGTGTTTATGGCTACACCTTC
TRBV7-9	.	12	TRBJ2-1	.	CASSLEARGQFF	TGTGCCAGCAGCTTAGAGGCCAGGGGACAGTTCTTC
TRBV7-2	.	16	TRBJ1-5	.	CASSLGAGENNQPQHF	TGTGCCAGCAGCCTCGGGGCAGGAGAAAACAATCAGCCCCAGCATTTT
TRBV19	.	16	TRBJ2-3	few	CASSPLRTQTGDTQYF	TGTGCCAGTAGCCCACTCCGGACGCAAACGGGGGATACGCAGTATTTT
TRBV9	.	13	TRBJ1-2	.	CASSVLGDYGYTF	TGTGCCAGCAGCGTACTGGGGGACTATGGCTACACCTTC
TRBV7-9	.	14	TRBJ2-7	.	CASSLLGGPYEQYF	TGTGCCAGCAGCTTACTTGGGGGACCCTACGAGCAGTACTTC
TRBV7-8	.	13	TRBJ2-7	.	CASGRGSSYEQYF	TGTGCCAGCGGCCGCGGATCCTCCTACGAGCAGTACTTC
TRBV6-5	TRBD1	13	TRBJ2-5	.	CASRSTGGETQYF	TGTGCCAGCAGATCGACAGGGGGCGAGACCCAGTACTTC
TRBV5-4	TRBD1	15	TRBJ1-6	.	CASSLVWGQNSPLHF	TGTGCCAGCAGCTTGGTGTGGGGACAGAATTCACCCCTCCACTTT
TRBV7-2	TRBD1	14	TRBJ1-6	.	CASSGDSNNSPLHF	TGTGCCAGCAGCGGGGACAGTAATAATTCACCCCTCCACTTT
TRBV6-4	.	14	TRBJ2-3	.	CASSSAASTDTQYF	TGTGCCAGCAGCTCGGCAGCTAGCACAGATACGCAGTATTTT
TRBV4-1	TRBD2	16	TRBJ2-5	.	CASSRFPERGQETQYF	TGCGCCAGCAGCCGATTCCCTGAGCGGGGGCAAGAGACCCAGTACTTC
TRBV24-1	.	16	TRBJ2-1	.	CATSDFGQAAGNEQFF	TGTGCCACCAGTGATTTCGGGCAGGCGGCGGGCAATGAGCAGTTCTTC
TRBV19	.	13	TRBJ1-3	.	CASSPGNGNTIYF	TGTGCCAGTAGCCCGGGGAACGGAAACACCATATATTTT
TRBV18	.	15	TRBJ2-7	.	CASSPKGTPEREQYF	TGTGCCAGCTCACCGAAAGGGACACCAGAACGCGAGCAGTACTTC
TRBV5-5	.	15	TRBJ1-5	.	CASSLEQGRNQPQHF	TGTGCCAGCAGCTTGGAACAGGGACGCAATCAGCCCCAGCATTTT